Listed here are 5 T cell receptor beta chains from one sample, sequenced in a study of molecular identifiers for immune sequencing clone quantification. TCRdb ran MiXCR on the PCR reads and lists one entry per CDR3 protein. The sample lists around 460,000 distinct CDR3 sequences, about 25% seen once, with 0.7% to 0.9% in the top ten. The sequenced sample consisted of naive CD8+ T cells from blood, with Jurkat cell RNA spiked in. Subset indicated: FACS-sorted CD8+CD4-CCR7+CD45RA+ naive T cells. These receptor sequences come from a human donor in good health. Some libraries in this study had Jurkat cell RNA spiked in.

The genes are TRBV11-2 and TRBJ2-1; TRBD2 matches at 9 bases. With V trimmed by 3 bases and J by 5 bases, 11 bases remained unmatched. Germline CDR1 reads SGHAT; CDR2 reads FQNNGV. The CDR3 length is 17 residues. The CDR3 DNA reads TGTGCCAGCAGCTTGTTATCTAGACTAGCGGTTCACAATGAGCAGTTCTTC. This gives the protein CASSLLSRLAVHNEQFF.

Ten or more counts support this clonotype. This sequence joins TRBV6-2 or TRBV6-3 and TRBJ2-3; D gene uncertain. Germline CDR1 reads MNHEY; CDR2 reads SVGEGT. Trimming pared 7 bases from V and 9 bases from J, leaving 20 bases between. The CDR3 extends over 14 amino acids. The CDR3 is CASTIAPTLPTQYF. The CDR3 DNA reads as TGTGCCAGCACCATAGCCCCGACACTTCCAACGCAGTATTTT.

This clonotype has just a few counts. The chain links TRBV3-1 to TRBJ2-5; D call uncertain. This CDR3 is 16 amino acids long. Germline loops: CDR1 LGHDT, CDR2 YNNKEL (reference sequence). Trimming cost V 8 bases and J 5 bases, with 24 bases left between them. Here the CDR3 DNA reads TGTGCCAGCGTGCCTCACGGTGGACCAGATCGGGAGACCCAGTACTTC. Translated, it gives CASVPHGGPDRETQYF.

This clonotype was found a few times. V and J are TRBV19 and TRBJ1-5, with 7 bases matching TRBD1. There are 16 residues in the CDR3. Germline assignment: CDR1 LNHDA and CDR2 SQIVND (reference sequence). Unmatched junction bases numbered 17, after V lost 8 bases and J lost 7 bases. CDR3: CASQQGRSAAGQPQHF. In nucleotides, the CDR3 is TGTGCCAGTCAACAGGGGCGGTCAGCAGCAGGACAGCCCCAGCATTTT.

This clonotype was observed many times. The CDR3 DNA sequence: TGTGCCAGCAGTTTGTTTACTGAAGCTTTCTTT. Protein sequence: CASSLFTEAFF. The chain joins TRBV12-3 or TRBV12-4 to TRBJ1-1; no firm D call. The CDR3 extends over 11 amino acids. Trimming left V 3 bases short and J 5 bases short, with 4 bases between.